The entry below describes one TCR beta chain. No antigen is known for it. These data belong to a study of blood T cells in healthy people across ages. Points from the study as a whole: PBMC samples, being unsorted, prevented any conclusive comparison of naive and antigen-experienced cells.

Caucasian individuals from Russia who were healthy and aged about 6 to 95 acted as donors. A second roughly 6 to 11 cycle PCR used barcoded and J-beta primers. A tag from a template-switch adaptor with 12 random nucleotides marked each cDNA molecule. TCRdb passed the 5' RACE reads through MiXCR, listing each CDR3 protein once. The profile shows about 620,000 distinct CDR3 sequences, around 50% of them singletons. Per germline, CDR1 SGHRS and CDR2 YFSETQ. There are 17 residues in the CDR3. The chain combines TRBV5-1 with TRBJ2-1, with 9 bases aligning to TRBD1. The last part of the DNA fits TRBJ2-7 better; the J call may be wrong. The clonotype comes from a woman older than 75 in good health. The sample consisted of blood. CDR3 nucleotides: TGCGCCAGCAGCGAAGGGACAGGGTTCTTTGACTACAATGAGCAGTACTTC. Translation: CASSEGTGFFDYNEQYF.